This TCR beta chain was identified during a study of regulatory T cells in long-lasting Graves disease. Libraries of TCR beta came from iRepertoire HTBI primers plus Arm-PCR of CDR3 regions. Using its own MiXCR run on the multiplex PCR reads, TCRdb lists one record per CDR3 protein. Here the sample spans about 450,000 distinct CDR3 sequences, around 17% being singletons. Time point denoted: newly diagnosed GD, antithyroid drugs for less than 3 months. The TCR library was made from RNA extracted from PBMCs. Germline-derived CDR1 and CDR2 are DFQATT and SNEGSKA (reference sequence). V was clipped by 5 bases and J by 6 bases, with 23 bases between them. The CDR3 consists of 15 residues. This sample also appeared in a second study, on T cells in Graves' hyperthyroidism and ophthalmopathy.

The material was peripheral blood mononuclear cells (PBMCs), obtained at new diagnosis, from a patient treated with antithyroid drugs. The chain employs TRBV20-1 and TRBJ2-7, with D perhaps matching TRBD1 (5 bases). This sequence originates from a woman in her 30s with Graves disease. CDR3 in amino acids: CSAPSPAREAAEQYF. The CDR3 coding sequence is TGCAGTGCTCCGTCCCCGGCCAGGGAAGCTGCCGAGCAGTACTTC.